These T cell receptor beta chains were read from a single sample in a study of cytomegalovirus exposure and HLA in healthy donors. Sequencing was performed with immunoSEQ multiplex PCR; in TCRdb, only in-frame clones are kept and a portion is missing. This sample has roughly 100,000 clones, with 78% found just once. The sample taken for sequencing was PBMCs. Every receptor here comes from a woman aged 60-70 years in good health and CMV-seronegative. CDR3s include the opening cysteine and the closing phenylalanine or tryptophan. The D gene is left open where the match is weak. A clone size is listed for some rows: how often the clone was seen (once, few, many), or a class if it is expanded.

v_call: TRBV7-2; clone_size: .; d_call: .; j_call: TRBJ1-1; cdr3_nt: TGTGCCAGCAGCTTATTAGGGGGGAACACTGAAGCTTTCTTT; cdr3_aa: CASSLLGGNTEAFF
v_call: TRBV6-5; clone_size: .; d_call: .; j_call: TRBJ1-4; cdr3_nt: TGTGCCAGCAGTTACTCCGGGACACTTCCTGAAAAACTGTTTTTT; cdr3_aa: CASSYSGTLPEKLFF
v_call: TRBV19; clone_size: .; d_call: .; j_call: TRBJ1-1; cdr3_nt: TGTGCCAGTAGTTGGTCAGGGGACACTGAAGCTTTCTTT; cdr3_aa: CASSWSGDTEAFF
v_call: TRBV13; clone_size: .; d_call: .; j_call: TRBJ1-1; cdr3_nt: TGTGCCAGCAGCTTAGAAGGGGAACGGGCTTTCTTT; cdr3_aa: CASSLEGERAFF
v_call: TRBV5-4; clone_size: .; d_call: TRBD1; j_call: TRBJ1-5; cdr3_nt: TGTGCCAGCAGCTTGGTAAGGGGGCAGAGCAATCAGCCCCAGCATTTT; cdr3_aa: CASSLVRGQSNQPQHF
v_call: TRBV5-1; clone_size: .; d_call: .; j_call: TRBJ2-5; cdr3_nt: TGCGCCAGCAGCTTGGAGGACCAGGGGATAGAGACCCAGTACTTC; cdr3_aa: CASSLEDQGIETQYF
v_call: TRBV2; clone_size: few; d_call: .; j_call: TRBJ2-7; cdr3_nt: TGTGCCAGCAGTCCTCAGGTTTCCTACGAGCAGTACTTC; cdr3_aa: CASSPQVSYEQYF
v_call: TRBV30; clone_size: .; d_call: TRBD1; j_call: TRBJ1-1; cdr3_nt: TGTGCCTGGAGAGGGGGCCCGAACACTGAAGCTTTCTTT; cdr3_aa: CAWRGGPNTEAFF
v_call: TRBV9; clone_size: few; d_call: .; j_call: TRBJ2-1; cdr3_nt: TGTGCCAGCAGCGTAGGGAGTCGGTCCTACAATGAGCAGTTCTTC; cdr3_aa: CASSVGSRSYNEQFF
v_call: TRBV11-2; clone_size: .; d_call: TRBD2; j_call: TRBJ2-2; cdr3_nt: TGTGCCAGCAGCTGGGGGGGGATCAACGGGGAGCTGTTTTTT; cdr3_aa: CASSWGGINGELFF
v_call: TRBV4-3; clone_size: .; d_call: TRBD2; j_call: TRBJ2-3; cdr3_nt: TGCGCCAGCAGCCAAGAGGCGGGGGGGCTAACAGATACGCAGTATTTT; cdr3_aa: CASSQEAGGLTDTQYF
v_call: TRBV6-5; clone_size: .; d_call: TRBD1; j_call: TRBJ2-7; cdr3_nt: TGTGCCAGCACCGCCCGTCCGGGACAGGGGCACGAGCAGTACTTC; cdr3_aa: CASTARPGQGHEQYF
v_call: TRBV6-5; clone_size: .; d_call: .; j_call: TRBJ1-4; cdr3_nt: TGTGCCAGCAGTTACCCGCAACAGGGAGCTAATGAAAAACTGTTTTTT; cdr3_aa: CASSYPQQGANEKLFF
v_call: TRBV5-4; clone_size: .; d_call: .; j_call: TRBJ2-7; cdr3_nt: TGTGCCAGCAGCTCGTTGTACGAGCAGTACTTC; cdr3_aa: CASSSLYEQYF
v_call: TRBV15; clone_size: .; d_call: TRBD1; j_call: TRBJ1-2; cdr3_nt: TGTGCCACCAGCAGAGATGGACAGGGGAGAGGCTACACCTTC; cdr3_aa: CATSRDGQGRGYTF
v_call: TRBV18; clone_size: .; d_call: .; j_call: TRBJ1-1; cdr3_nt: TGTGCCAGCTCACCAGCGGGGGAGAACACTGAAGCTTTCTTT; cdr3_aa: CASSPAGENTEAFF
v_call: TRBV7-9; clone_size: .; d_call: .; j_call: TRBJ1-1; cdr3_nt: TGTGCCAGCAGCCCAACTAACACTGAAGCTTTCTTT; cdr3_aa: CASSPTNTEAFF
v_call: TRBV4-3; clone_size: .; d_call: TRBD1; j_call: TRBJ1-1; cdr3_nt: TGCGCCAGCAGCCACCTGACAGGGTTGAACACTGAAGCTTTCTTT; cdr3_aa: CASSHLTGLNTEAFF
v_call: TRBV6-1; clone_size: few; d_call: .; j_call: TRBJ1-1; cdr3_nt: TGTGCCAGCAGAAAAGTCGGTCGGTCCTCTGAAGCTTTCTTT; cdr3_aa: CASRKVGRSSEAFF
v_call: TRBV6-5; clone_size: few; d_call: .; j_call: TRBJ2-5; cdr3_nt: TGTGCCAGCAGTGAGCAAGAGACCCAGTACTTC; cdr3_aa: CASSEQETQYF
v_call: TRBV30; clone_size: .; d_call: TRBD1; j_call: TRBJ1-5; cdr3_nt: TGTGCCTGGAGTTCAGGACAGGGGGACAATCAGCCCCAGCATTTT; cdr3_aa: CAWSSGQGDNQPQHF
v_call: TRBV27; clone_size: .; d_call: .; j_call: TRBJ1-6; cdr3_nt: TGTGCCAGCACTAAGGGGCAGTATAATTCACCCCTCCACTTT; cdr3_aa: CASTKGQYNSPLHF
v_call: TRBV4-3; clone_size: .; d_call: TRBD1; j_call: TRBJ2-6; cdr3_nt: TGCGCCAGCAGCCAAGACGGGACAGGGGCCTCTGGGGCCAACGTCCTGACTTTC; cdr3_aa: CASSQDGTGASGANVLTF
v_call: TRBV5-4; clone_size: .; d_call: .; j_call: TRBJ1-4; cdr3_nt: TGTGCCAGCAGCGGTGCGGGTGAAAAACTGTTTTTT; cdr3_aa: CASSGAGEKLFF
v_call: TRBV7-6; clone_size: .; d_call: TRBD1; j_call: TRBJ1-2; cdr3_nt: TGTGCCAGCAGCTTGGGACAGAACTATGGCTACACCTTC; cdr3_aa: CASSLGQNYGYTF
v_call: TRBV6-5; clone_size: .; d_call: .; j_call: TRBJ1-3; cdr3_nt: TGTGCCAGCCGACCGGGAAATACACGTGGAAACACCATATATTTT; cdr3_aa: CASRPGNTRGNTIYF
v_call: TRBV19; clone_size: .; d_call: TRBD1; j_call: TRBJ1-5; cdr3_nt: TGTGCCAGCACCGGGACAGGGCTCAATCAGCCCCAGCATTTT; cdr3_aa: CASTGTGLNQPQHF
v_call: TRBV7-8; clone_size: .; d_call: .; j_call: TRBJ1-1; cdr3_nt: TGTGCCAGCAGCCGTTCCGGGACTGACACTGAAGCTTTCTTT; cdr3_aa: CASSRSGTDTEAFF
v_call: TRBV6-6; clone_size: .; d_call: TRBD2; j_call: TRBJ2-3; cdr3_nt: TGTGCCAGCAGACTAGCGGGAGAAGGTACGCAGTATTTT; cdr3_aa: CASRLAGEGTQYF
v_call: TRBV4-3; clone_size: .; d_call: TRBD2; j_call: TRBJ2-7; cdr3_nt: TGCGCCAGCAGCCGAGTAGCGGGGGACTCCTACGAGCAGTACTTC; cdr3_aa: CASSRVAGDSYEQYF
v_call: TRBV28; clone_size: few; d_call: .; j_call: TRBJ1-2; cdr3_nt: TGTGCCAGCAGACGAACAGGGACCCTAGATGGCTACACCTTC; cdr3_aa: CASRRTGTLDGYTF
v_call: TRBV4-1; clone_size: .; d_call: TRBD1; j_call: TRBJ1-4; cdr3_nt: TGCGCCAGCAGCCAGCGGGACAGGGGGCTTGAAAAACTGTTTTTT; cdr3_aa: CASSQRDRGLEKLFF